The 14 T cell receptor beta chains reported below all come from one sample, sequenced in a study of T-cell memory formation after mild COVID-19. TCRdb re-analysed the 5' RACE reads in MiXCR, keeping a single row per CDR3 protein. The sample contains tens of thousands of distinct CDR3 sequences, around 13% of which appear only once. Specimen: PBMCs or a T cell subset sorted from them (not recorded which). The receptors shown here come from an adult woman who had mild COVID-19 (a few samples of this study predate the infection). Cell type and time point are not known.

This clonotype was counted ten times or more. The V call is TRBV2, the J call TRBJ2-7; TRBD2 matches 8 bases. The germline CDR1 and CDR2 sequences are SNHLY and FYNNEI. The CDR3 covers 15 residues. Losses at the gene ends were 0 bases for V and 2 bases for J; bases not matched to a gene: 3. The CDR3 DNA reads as TGTGCCAGCAGTGAAGCACGAGCGGGGGCCTACGAGCAGTACTTC. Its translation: CASSEARAGAYEQYF.

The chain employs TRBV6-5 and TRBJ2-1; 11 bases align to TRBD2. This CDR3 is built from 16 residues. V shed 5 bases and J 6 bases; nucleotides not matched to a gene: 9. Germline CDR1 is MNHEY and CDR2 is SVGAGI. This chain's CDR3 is CASSLVAGGPFNEQFF. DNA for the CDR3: TGTGCCAGCAGTCTGGTAGCGGGAGGGCCGTTCAATGAGCAGTTCTTC.

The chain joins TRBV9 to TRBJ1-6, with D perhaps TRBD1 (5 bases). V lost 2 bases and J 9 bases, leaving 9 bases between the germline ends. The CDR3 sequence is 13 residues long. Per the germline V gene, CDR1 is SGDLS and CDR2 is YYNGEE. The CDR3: CASSVQGSSPLHF. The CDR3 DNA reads TGTGCCAGCAGCGTCCAGGGTAGTTCACCCCTCCACTTT.

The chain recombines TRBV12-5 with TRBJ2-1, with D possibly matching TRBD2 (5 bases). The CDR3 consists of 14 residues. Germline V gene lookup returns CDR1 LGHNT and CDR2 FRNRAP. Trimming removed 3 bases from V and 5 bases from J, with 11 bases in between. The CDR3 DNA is TGTGCTAGTGGTTTACTACAACTAGACAATGAGCAGTTCTTC. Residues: CASGLLQLDNEQFF.

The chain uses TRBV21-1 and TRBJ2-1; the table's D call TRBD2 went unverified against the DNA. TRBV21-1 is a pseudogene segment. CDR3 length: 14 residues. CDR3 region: CASSKGSGSLEQFF. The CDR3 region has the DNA TGTGCCAGCAGCAAAGGGAGCGGGAGTCTTGAGCAGTTCTTC.

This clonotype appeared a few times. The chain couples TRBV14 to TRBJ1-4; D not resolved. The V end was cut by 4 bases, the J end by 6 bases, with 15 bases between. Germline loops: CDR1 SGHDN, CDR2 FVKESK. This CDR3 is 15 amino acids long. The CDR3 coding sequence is TGTGCCAGCAGCCCCAGACCCTCGAAGGATGAAAAACTGTTTTTT. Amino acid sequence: CASSPRPSKDEKLFF.

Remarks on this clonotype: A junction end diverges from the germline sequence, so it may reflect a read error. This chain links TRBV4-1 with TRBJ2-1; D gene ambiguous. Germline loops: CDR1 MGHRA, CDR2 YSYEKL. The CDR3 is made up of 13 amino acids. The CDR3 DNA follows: TGCGACAGCAGCCAAGTCTCTTCGGCGGAGCAGTTCTTC. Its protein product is CDSSQVSSAEQFF.

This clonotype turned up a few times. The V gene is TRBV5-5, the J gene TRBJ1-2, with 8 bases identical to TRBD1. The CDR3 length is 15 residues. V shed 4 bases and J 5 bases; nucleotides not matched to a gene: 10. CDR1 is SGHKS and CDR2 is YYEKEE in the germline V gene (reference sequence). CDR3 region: CASSTTGGARYGYTF. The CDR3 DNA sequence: TGTGCCAGCAGCACAACAGGGGGGGCTAGGTATGGCTACACCTTC.

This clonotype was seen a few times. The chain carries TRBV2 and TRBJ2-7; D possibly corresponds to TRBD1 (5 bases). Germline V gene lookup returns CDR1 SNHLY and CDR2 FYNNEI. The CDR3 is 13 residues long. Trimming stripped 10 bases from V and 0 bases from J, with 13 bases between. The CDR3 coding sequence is TGTGCCACCAGGGTGGGTGGCTCCTACGAGCAGTACTTC. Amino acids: CATRVGGSYEQYF.

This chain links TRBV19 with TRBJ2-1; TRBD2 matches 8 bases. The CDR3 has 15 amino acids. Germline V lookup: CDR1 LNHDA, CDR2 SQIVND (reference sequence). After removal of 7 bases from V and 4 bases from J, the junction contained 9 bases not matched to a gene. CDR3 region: CASTPGTRGYNEQFF. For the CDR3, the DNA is TGTGCCAGTACCCCCGGGACTAGAGGGTACAATGAGCAGTTCTTC.

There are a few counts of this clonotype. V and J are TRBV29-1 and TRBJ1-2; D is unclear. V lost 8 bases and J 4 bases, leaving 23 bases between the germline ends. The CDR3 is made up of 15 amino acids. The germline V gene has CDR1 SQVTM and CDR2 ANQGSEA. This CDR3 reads CSTRPPDGPAYGYTF. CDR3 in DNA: TGCAGCACCCGCCCCCCGGACGGACCGGCCTATGGCTACACCTTC.

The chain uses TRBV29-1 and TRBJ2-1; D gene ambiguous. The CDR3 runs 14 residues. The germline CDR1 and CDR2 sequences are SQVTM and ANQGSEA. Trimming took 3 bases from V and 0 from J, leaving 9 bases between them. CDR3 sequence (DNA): TGCAGCGTTGAGGTGGTTAGCTCCTACAATGAGCAGTTCTTC. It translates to CSVEVVSSYNEQFF.

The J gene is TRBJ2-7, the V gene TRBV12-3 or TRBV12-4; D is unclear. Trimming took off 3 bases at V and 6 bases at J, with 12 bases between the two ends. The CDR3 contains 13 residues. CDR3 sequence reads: CASSLGSQGEQYF. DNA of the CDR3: TGTGCCAGCAGTTTGGGCAGCCAAGGCGAGCAGTACTTC.

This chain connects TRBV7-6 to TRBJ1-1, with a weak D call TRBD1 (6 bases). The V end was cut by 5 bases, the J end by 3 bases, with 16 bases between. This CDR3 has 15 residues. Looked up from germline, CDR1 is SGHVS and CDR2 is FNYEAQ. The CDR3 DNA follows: TGTGCCAGCAGCCCCCTTCGGGGGCCCTACACTGAAGCTTTCTTT. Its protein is CASSPLRGPYTEAFF.